These 10 T cell receptor beta chains were sequenced from one sample in a study of blood T cell repertoires in COVID-19. Repertoires were generated with immunoSEQ multiplex PCR, while TCRdb's copy carries only in-frame clones and drops some. The sample shows approximately 250,000 clones, roughly 82% of them seen only once. Sequences were obtained from peripheral blood. The receptors here all came from a woman in her forties who had recovered from COVID-19.

V and J are TRBV27 and TRBJ2-4; D gene ambiguous. V shed 2 bases and J shed 0 bases, with 17 bases lying between them. Looked up from germline, CDR1 is MNHEY and CDR2 is SMNVEV (reference sequence). The CDR3 totals 18 residues. The CDR3 sequence: CASSLKNATSVAKNIQYF. As DNA, the CDR3 is TGTGCCAGCAGTTTAAAAAACGCGACATCCGTAGCCAAAAACATTCAGTACTTC.

J is TRBJ1-1 and V is TRBV11-2, with D perhaps matching TRBD1 (6 bases). This CDR3 is built from 19 residues. V was pared by 0 bases and J by 0 bases, with 20 bases between. Germline V CDR1 and CDR2: SGHAT, FQNNGV. The CDR3 DNA reads as TGTGCCAGCAGCTTAGACGCTTTTTGGTTGGACAGTATGAACACTGAAGCTTTCTTT. It codes for CASSLDAFWLDSMNTEAFF.

The rearrangement uses TRBV3-1 (or the pseudogene TRBV3-2) and TRBJ1-4; D not certain. The germline V and J ends were trimmed by 4 bases and 7 bases, with 10 bases remaining between them. Germline CDR1 and CDR2: LGHDT and YNNKEL (reference sequence). The CDR3 contains 13 residues. The CDR3 nucleotides are TGTGCCAGCAGCCCGCGTTTTTCTGAAAAACTGTTTTTT. It specifies CASSPRFSEKLFF.

The rearrangement uses TRBV5-1 and TRBJ1-4, with 9 bases lining up with TRBD1. This CDR3 has 16 residues. In germline, CDR1 is SGHRS, CDR2 YFSETQ. V lost 3 bases and J lost 3; bases outside the gene matches: 6. For the CDR3, the DNA is TGCGCCAGCAGCTCCGGACAGGGGCAATCTAATGAAAAACTGTTTTTT. Translated: CASSSGQGQSNEKLFF.

CDR3 in DNA: TGCGCCAGCAGCACCGGACAGTTGGAGGAAAAACTGTTTTTT. This translates into CASSTGQLEEKLFF. The V and J genes are TRBV5-1 and TRBJ1-4, with TRBD1 as a possible D gene (6 bases). The CDR3 loop spans 14 amino acids. Germline V CDR1 and CDR2: SGHRS, YFSETQ. Trimming removed 4 bases from V and 8 bases from J, with 15 bases in between.

This clone was observed a single time. The chain has TRBV11-3 and TRBJ1-2, with TRBD1 identical over 11 bases. Per the germline V gene, CDR1 is SGHNT and CDR2 is YENEEA. V trimming: 3 bases; J trimming: 3 bases; junction bases outside the gene matches: 0. The CDR3 spans 14 residues. CDR3 coding DNA: TGTGCCAGCAGCTTGGGACAGGGGGACTATGGCTACACCTTC. Its translation is CASSLGQGDYGYTF. Based on the CDR3 plus reference TRBV11-3 and TRBJ1-2, the full variable domain is EAGVVQSPRYKIIEKKQPVAFWCNPISGHNTLYWYLQNLGQGPELLIRYENEEAVDDSQLPKDRFSAERLKGVDSTLKIQPAELGDSAVYLCASSLGQGDYGYTFGSGTRLTVV.

The rearrangement joins TRBV6-4 to TRBJ1-5; the match to TRBD1 covers 7 bases. The V segment lost 4 bases and the J segment 2 bases; nucleotides outside the gene matches: 14. The CDR3 is 18 residues long. Germline V gene lookup returns CDR1 MRHNA and CDR2 SNTAGT. This chain's CDR3 is CASSVPRQGLGGNQPQHF. The CDR3 DNA is TGTGCCAGCAGTGTCCCCCGACAGGGTTTAGGGGGCAATCAGCCCCAGCATTTT.

The chain recombines TRBV5-4 with TRBJ2-3; weak D call: TRBD2 (7 bases). The CDR3 totals 16 residues. Per the germline V gene, CDR1 is SGHNT and CDR2 is YYREEE (reference sequence). Trimming took 1 base from V and 3 from J, leaving 15 bases between them. The CDR3 nucleotides read TGTGCCAGCAGCTTGTGGACGGGGGGACAAACAGATACGCAGTATTTT. It encodes CASSLWTGGQTDTQYF.

This clone appeared once. The chain is built from TRBV7-9 and TRBJ2-7; weak D call: TRBD2 (5 bases). The germline V gene encodes CDR1 SEHNR and CDR2 FQNEAQ (reference sequence). V was cut by 5 bases and J by 6 bases, with 14 bases left in between. CDR3 length: 13 residues. CDR3 residues: CASSMTLTTEQYF. Written as DNA, the CDR3 is TGTGCCAGCAGCATGACATTGACTACCGAGCAGTACTTC.

The V call is TRBV7-6, the J call TRBJ2-3, with 10 bases identical to TRBD2. The CDR3 consists of 20 residues. J lost 1 base, V lost 2 bases, and 15 bases had no gene match. From germline, CDR1 is SGHVS and CDR2 FNYEAQ. The CDR3 DNA reads TGTGCCAGCAGCTTAAAATCCGTGGAGGCAGCGGGGGGGCGCACAGATACGCAGTATTTT. Protein: CASSLKSVEAAGGRTDTQYF.